These 15 T cell receptor beta chains were all obtained from the same sample, sequenced in a study of shared clonotypes between healthy human individuals (dated by TCRdb to 2018 to 2021). Libraries were built with the immunoSEQ multiplex PCR assay. The table was pulled from immuneACCESS by TCRdb, which kept in-frame rearrangements only. Such tables lose some clones; where checked, under half of the loss comes from unresolved V genes, and the rest has no known cause. The sample records roughly 2.5 million clones, around 94% of which are singletons. The ten top clones hold under 0.15% of the sample. Material for sequencing was naive CD4+ T cells sorted from blood. What this sample's cell subset or site label stands for: CD45RA+ positively selected. Source of these receptors: a man between 18 and 35 years old in good health.

J is TRBJ2-2 and V is TRBV28; D unresolved. This CDR3 is built from 14 residues. The V end was cut by 4 bases, the J end by 5 bases, with 11 bases between. CDR1 MDHEN and CDR2 SYDVKM come from the germline V gene. Here the CDR3 reads CASSSSLVTGELFF. In DNA, the CDR3 is TGTGCCAGCAGTTCCTCACTGGTAACCGGGGAGCTGTTTTTT. Using reference TRBV28 and TRBJ2-2 for the parts outside the CDR3, the full variable domain is DVKVTQSSRYLVKRTGEKVFLECVQDMDHENMFWYRQDPGLGLRLIYFSYDVKMKEKGDIPEGYSVSREKKERFSLILESASTNQTSMYLCASSSSLVTGELFFGEGSRLTVL.

CDR3 loop: CASSLVRDSPYNEQFF. The CDR3 DNA sequence: TGTGCCAGCAGCTTGGTCCGGGACTCTCCCTACAATGAGCAGTTCTTC. V and J are TRBV5-6 and TRBJ2-1, with a weak D call TRBD2 (6 bases). CDR3 length equals 16 residues. Germline V gene lookup returns CDR1 SGHDT and CDR2 YYEEEE. Trimming cost V 0 bases and J 2 bases, with 12 bases left between them.

The V and J genes are TRBV28 and TRBJ2-4; 10 bases align to TRBD1. This CDR3 comprises 16 residues. Germline V gene sequence: CDR1 MDHEN, CDR2 SYDVKM. The ends lost 1 base at V and 2 bases at J; junction bases unmatched: 2. The CDR3 DNA follows: TGTGCCAGCAGTTTATCCGACAGGGGGCCCAAAAACATTCAGTACTTC. Protein product: CASSLSDRGPKNIQYF.

The chain uses TRBV5-1 and TRBJ2-1; 9 bases agree with TRBD1. Trimming removed 4 bases from V and 4 bases from J; junction bases left unmatched: 9. This CDR3 is 16 amino acids long. Germline V lookup: CDR1 SGHRS, CDR2 YFSETQ. The CDR3 protein is CASSQGTGRGYNEQFF. The DNA for the CDR3 is TGCGCCAGCAGCCAAGGGACAGGGAGGGGATACAATGAGCAGTTCTTC. The complete variable domain, with remaining parts taken from reference TRBV5-1 and TRBJ2-1, reads KAGVTQTPRYLIKTRGQQVTLSCSPISGHRSVSWYQQTPGQGLQFLFEYFSETQRNKGNFPGRFSGRQFSNSRSEMNVSTLELGDSALYLCASSQGTGRGYNEQFFGPGTRLTVL.

The chain links TRBV2 to TRBJ2-1; 12 nucleotides align to TRBD2. V gave up 6 bases and J gave up 0 bases; unmatched junction bases: 3. This CDR3 contains 16 residues. Germline-derived CDR1 and CDR2 are SNHLY and FYNNEI. CDR3 sequence: CASRETSGSSYNEQFF. CDR3 bases: TGTGCCAGCAGGGAGACTAGCGGGAGCTCCTACAATGAGCAGTTCTTC.

This chain joins TRBV18 and TRBJ1-1, with a possible D match to TRBD1 (6 bases). The CDR3 is 16 residues long. Germline loops: CDR1 KGHSH, CDR2 LQKENI. The V end lost 6 bases, the J end lost 0 bases, and 17 bases lay between the germline ends. CDR3 DNA: TGTGCCAGCTCCCTTGGGGGCAGGGCTCTGAACACTGAAGCTTTCTTT. It encodes CASSLGGRALNTEAFF. Full variable domain (outside the CDR3, taken from reference TRBV18 and TRBJ1-1): NAGVMQNPRHLVRRRGQEARLRCSPMKGHSHVYWYRQLPEEGLKFMVYLQKENIIDESGMPKERFSAEFPKEGPSILRIQQVVRGDSAAYFCASSLGGRALNTEAFFGQGTRLTVV.

The chain has TRBV30 and TRBJ1-6; TRBD1 aligns across 10 bases. This CDR3 is built from 17 residues. V lost 3 bases and J lost 6; bases outside the gene matches: 11. Germline loops: CDR1 GTSNPN, CDR2 SVGIG (reference sequence). Here the CDR3 reads CAWRGTGARRFNSPLHF. Written as DNA, the CDR3 is TGTGCCTGGAGGGGGACAGGGGCGCGAAGGTTTAATTCACCCCTCCACTTT.

The chain has TRBV30 and TRBJ1-4, with D tentatively TRBD1 (5 bases). Per the germline V gene, CDR1 is GTSNPN and CDR2 is SVGIG (reference sequence). Deletions cut 1 base from V and 4 bases from J, with 16 bases between. CDR3 length: 16 residues. The CDR3 protein is CAWSGGRTGHNEKLFF. CDR3 nucleotide sequence: TGTGCCTGGAGTGGGGGCCGAACAGGCCATAATGAAAAACTGTTTTTT.

The V gene is TRBV4-3, the J gene TRBJ2-1; D is unclear. Trimming stripped 1 base from V and 6 bases from J, with 7 bases between. Germline V lookup: CDR1 LGHNA, CDR2 YSLEER. The length of the CDR3 is 13 residues. CDR3 nucleotide sequence: TGCGCCAGCAGCCAAGTGCACAGCAATGAGCAGTTCTTC. Its translation is CASSQVHSNEQFF.

The gene calls are TRBV4-1 and TRBJ2-5, with a possible D match to TRBD2 (6 bases). Germline CDR1 MGHRA, CDR2 YSYEKL. The CDR3 runs to 17 residues. V was trimmed by 0 bases and J by 2 bases, leaving 16 bases between them. The DNA of the CDR3 is TGCGCCAGCAGCCAAGACCGCGTTAGCGGCCATCAAGAGACCCAGTACTTC. It is translated as CASSQDRVSGHQETQYF.

The gene calls are TRBV18 and TRBJ1-2; TRBD1 is a possible D gene (6 bases). This CDR3 has 15 amino acids. V was clipped by 2 bases and J by 4 bases, with 14 bases between them. Germline assignment: CDR1 KGHSH and CDR2 LQKENI. CDR3 sequence (DNA): TGTGCCAGCTCACCATCCGGACAGACCTCCTATGGCTACACCTTC. This codes for CASSPSGQTSYGYTF.

The V gene is TRBV19, the J gene TRBJ1-6; TRBD1 matches 9 bases. J gave up 0 bases and V 5 bases, and 5 bases lay outside the gene matches. The CDR3 has 17 residues. CDR1 and CDR2 from the germline V gene are LNHDA and SQIVND (reference sequence). Here the CDR3 reads CASSSLTGGSYNSPLHF. The CDR3 nucleotides read TGTGCCAGTAGTTCGCTGACAGGGGGCTCCTATAATTCACCCCTCCACTTT. Combining the CDR3 with reference TRBV19 and TRBJ1-6 gives the whole variable domain DGGITQSPKYLFRKEGQNVTLSCEQNLNHDAMYWYRQDPGQGLRLIYYSQIVNDFQKGDIAEGYSVSREKKESFPLTVTSAQKNPTAFYLCASSSLTGGSYNSPLHFGNGTRLTVT.

This chain connects TRBV7-2 to TRBJ2-5; 11 bases are a match to TRBD2. CDR1 is SGHTA and CDR2 is FQGNSA in the germline V gene. The CDR3 has 15 residues. V was clipped by 1 base and J by 3 bases; unmatched bases: 1. CDR3: CASSLVTSGKETQYF. Written as DNA, the CDR3 is TGTGCCAGCAGCTTAGTGACTAGCGGGAAAGAGACCCAGTACTTC.

This clone has just a few counts. V and J are TRBV6-1 and TRBJ2-7; tentatively, D is TRBD1 (6 bases). The ends were cut back, 9 bases at V and 0 bases at J, with 12 bases in the middle. This CDR3 region has 13 residues. Germline loops: CDR1 MNHNS, CDR2 SASEGT. This CDR3 reads CASLRDNSYEQYF. CDR3 DNA sequence: TGTGCCAGTCTCCGGGACAACTCCTACGAGCAGTACTTC.

A note on this clone: Other DNA sequences in the sample encode the same CDR3. The chain couples TRBV6-5 to TRBJ2-5, with D perhaps TRBD2 (6 bases). V lost 6 bases, J lost 5 bases, and 7 bases lay in between. Germline V gene data show CDR1 as MNHEY and CDR2 as SVGAGI. The CDR3 has 11 residues. The CDR3 sequence: CASSRGETQYF. In nucleotides, the CDR3 is TGTGCCAGCAGCCGGGGGGAGACCCAGTACTTC.